The next 20 T cell receptor beta chains were all read from a single sample in a study of cytomegalovirus exposure and HLA in healthy donors. PCR involved 60 Vbeta and 13 Jbeta primers. TCRdb's copy holds only in-frame clones and misses some; the assay was immunoSEQ multiplex PCR. The sample holds about 130,000 clones; roughly 75% are singletons and the top ten take approximately 1.2%. Sequenced input: PBMCs. The receptors here all came from a female donor in good health and CMV-seronegative.

The genes are TRBV30 and TRBJ1-1; a possible D gene is TRBD1 (5 bases). Deletions cut 4 bases from V and 7 bases from J, with 13 bases between. Per germline, CDR1 GTSNPN and CDR2 SVGIG (reference sequence). The CDR3 is 12 amino acids. The CDR3 nucleotides read TGTGCCTGGATGGCCGTGGGGGGTGAAGCTTTCTTT. Its protein product is CAWMAVGGEAFF.

The gene calls are TRBV7-6 and TRBJ2-7, with 7 bases that match TRBD1. Trimming at V came to 5 bases and at J to 0 bases, leaving 10 bases not matched to a gene. There are 16 residues in the CDR3. CDR1 and CDR2 from the germline V gene are SGHVS and FNYEAQ. CDR3 DNA sequence: TGTGCCAGCAGCAATCGACCGGGACAGAGCTCCTACGAGCAGTACTTC. Translating gives CASSNRPGQSSYEQYF. The variable domain in full, completed from reference TRBV7-6 and TRBJ2-7, reads GAGVSQSPRYKVTKRGQDVALRCDPISGHVSLYWYRQALGQGPEFLTYFNYEAQQDKSGLPNDRFSAERPEGSISTLTIQRTEQRDSAMYRCASSNRPGQSSYEQYFGPGTRLTVT.

The chain combines TRBV7-9 with TRBJ2-1; possibly TRBD2 for D (6 bases). Germline values: CDR1 SEHNR, CDR2 FQNEAQ (reference sequence). The CDR3 is 15 amino acids. Trimming left V 1 base short and J 2 bases short, with 9 bases between. CDR3 loop: CASSLGGTPYNEQFF. In nucleotides, the CDR3 is TGTGCCAGCAGCTTAGGCGGGACGCCCTACAATGAGCAGTTCTTC.

The chain uses TRBV29-1 and TRBJ2-7, with a possible D match to TRBD1 (6 bases). V was shortened by 4 bases and J by 5 bases, with 12 bases between the two germline ends. The CDR3 contains 12 residues. Germline CDR1 reads SQVTM; CDR2 reads ANQGSEA. This CDR3 reads CSVVGARDEQYF. DNA of the CDR3: TGCAGCGTTGTGGGGGCGCGAGACGAGCAGTACTTC.

The chain links TRBV29-1 to TRBJ1-3; D unresolved. This CDR3 comprises 14 residues. V was cut by 6 bases and J by 3 bases, with 15 bases left in between. The germline V gene encodes CDR1 SQVTM and CDR2 ANQGSEA. This CDR3 reads CSVLRVEDGNTIYF. CDR3 nucleotide sequence: TGCAGCGTGCTTCGGGTTGAGGATGGAAACACCATATATTTT.

The chain carries TRBV15 and TRBJ1-1, with D tentatively TRBD1 (5 bases). This CDR3 region has 16 residues. V lost 6 bases and J lost 1, with 18 bases in between. Germline CDR1 LNHNV, CDR2 YYDKDF (reference sequence). For the CDR3, the DNA is TGTGCCACCAGTCATGGAAGGACAAATGAGAACACTGAAGCTTTCTTT. Amino acid sequence: CATSHGRTNENTEAFF.

V gene TRBV10-1 combines with J gene TRBJ1-6, with D perhaps TRBD1 (5 bases). This CDR3 spans 19 amino acids. V shed 0 bases and J shed 4 bases, with 19 bases lying between them. Germline-derived CDR1 and CDR2 are WNHNN and SYGVQD (reference sequence). CDR3 DNA sequence: TGCGCCAGCAGTGAGTCGCGGCAGGGCCCCACCACTTATAATTCACCCCTCCACTTT. Amino acids: CASSESRQGPTTYNSPLHF.

The chain combines TRBV6-5 with TRBJ2-1; TRBD1 matches at 8 bases. With V trimmed by 8 bases and J by 1 base, 7 bases remained unmatched. This CDR3 is built from 15 residues. Germline V gene sequence: CDR1 MNHEY, CDR2 SVGAGI. DNA for the CDR3: TGTGCCAGCGGTCAGGGGGCGGGTTCCTACAATGAGCAGTTCTTC. Translating it yields CASGQGAGSYNEQFF.

This clone has a single count. The chain couples TRBV9 to TRBJ2-1, with D unclear. The CDR3 is 14 amino acids. V lost 3 bases to trimming and J lost 8 bases, with 15 bases between them. CDR1 and CDR2 (germline): SGDLS, YYNGEE. The CDR3 region is CASSAEIRLDEQFF. As DNA, the CDR3 is TGTGCCAGCAGCGCCGAAATAAGACTCGATGAGCAGTTCTTC. Full variable domain (outside the CDR3, taken from reference TRBV9 and TRBJ2-1): DSGVTQTPKHLITATGQRVTLRCSPRSGDLSVYWYQQSLDQGLQFLIQYYNGEERAKGNILERFSAQQFPDLHSELNLSSLELGDSALYFCASSAEIRLDEQFFGPGTRLTVL.

V is TRBV19 and J is TRBJ2-7; TRBD2 aligns across 11 bases. This CDR3 spans 15 amino acids. The trim removed 6 bases at V and 5 bases at J, leaving 9 bases unmatched. The germline V gene encodes CDR1 LNHDA and CDR2 SQIVND (reference sequence). The CDR3 loop is CASRSGASGRNEQYF. The CDR3, as DNA: TGTGCCAGTAGGTCTGGGGCTAGCGGGAGGAACGAGCAGTACTTC.

J is TRBJ1-5 and V is TRBV11-2; tentative D call: TRBD1 (6 bases). V dropped 5 bases and J dropped 8 bases, with 13 bases sitting between them. CDR3 length: 13 residues. Germline CDR1 is SGHAT and CDR2 is FQNNGV. CDR3 sequence (DNA): TGTGCCAGCAGCGATGGGTACAGGGAGCCCCAGCATTTT. It translates to CASSDGYREPQHF.

Remarks on this clone: Germline is not matched at one junction end, which may reflect a read error. The chain uses TRBV7-9 and TRBJ1-4; D uncertain. The CDR3 consists of 11 residues. In germline, CDR1 is SEHNR, CDR2 FQNEAQ (reference sequence). Written as DNA, the CDR3 is TGTTCCAGCAGCTCCGAGAAGAAACTGTTTTTT. This codes for CSSSSEKKLFF.

The V and J genes are TRBV18 and TRBJ2-2, with 8 bases fitting TRBD1. This CDR3 has 15 residues. J lost 3 bases, V lost 4 bases, and 4 bases had no gene match. The germline V gene encodes CDR1 KGHSH and CDR2 LQKENI. The CDR3 DNA reads as TGTGCCAGCTCACGGGGACAGGACTACACCGGGGAGCTGTTTTTT. Its translation: CASSRGQDYTGELFF.

This clone has only a few counts. CDR3 sequence: CASSQGPSGDQPQHF. The CDR3 DNA follows: TGTGCCAGCAGCCAAGGTCCCAGCGGAGACCAGCCCCAGCATTTT. The chain couples TRBV4-2 to TRBJ1-5; D remains ambiguous. V dropped 1 base and J dropped 7 bases, with 14 bases sitting between them. This CDR3 spans 15 amino acids. Germline V gene sequence: CDR1 LGHNA, CDR2 YNFKEQ.

This clone appeared a few times. The rearrangement links TRBV10-1 to TRBJ2-1; TRBD2 might be the D (5 bases). Germline V CDR1 and CDR2: WNHNN, SYGVQD (reference sequence). The CDR3 loop spans 15 amino acids. V was clipped by 4 bases and J by 9 bases, with 19 bases between them. The CDR3 nucleotides are TGCGCCAGCAGTGTCGGTGGACTCCATTCGGGTGAGCAGTTCTTC. Protein: CASSVGGLHSGEQFF.

V usage is TRBV28 and J usage is TRBJ2-7; 7 bases match TRBD1. Trimming cost V 3 bases and J 5 bases; bases outside gene matches: 4. The germline CDR1 and CDR2 sequences are MDHEN and SYDVKM. There are 13 residues in the CDR3. For the CDR3, the DNA is TGTGCCAGCAGTTTGGACAGGTGGAACGAGCAGTACTTC. It translates to CASSLDRWNEQYF.

This rearrangement joins TRBV14 to TRBJ2-5; D possibly corresponds to TRBD2 (5 bases). With the DNA end fitting TRBJ2-7 better, the J assignment may be wrong. This CDR3 comprises 14 residues. CDR1 is SGHDN and CDR2 is FVKESK in the germline V gene. The CDR3 reads CASSQWRASHEQYF. The CDR3, as DNA: TGTGCCAGCAGCCAATGGCGGGCCAGCCACGAGCAGTACTTC.

This rearrangement joins TRBV6-5 to TRBJ1-1, with D perhaps matching TRBD1 (6 bases). The CDR3 loop spans 13 amino acids. Germline values: CDR1 MNHEY, CDR2 SVGAGI. V was cut by 7 bases and J by 1 base, with 10 bases left in between. CDR3 loop: CASTRGGNTEAFF. CDR3 sequence (DNA): TGTGCCAGCACCCGAGGGGGGAACACTGAAGCTTTCTTT.

The chain carries TRBV28 and TRBJ2-2; D possibly corresponds to TRBD2 (6 bases). This CDR3 comprises 14 residues. Trimming left V 3 bases short and J 7 bases short, with 12 bases between. In germline, CDR1 is MDHEN, CDR2 SYDVKM. CDR3 sequence: CASSLGGNDGELFF. The CDR3 DNA sequence: TGTGCCAGCAGTTTGGGCGGGAATGACGGGGAGCTGTTTTTT.

V is TRBV11-2 and J is TRBJ1-1; D not resolved. This CDR3 is built from 15 residues. Per germline, CDR1 SGHAT and CDR2 FQNNGV. Trimming shortened V by 0 bases and J by 0 bases, and 8 bases separated the two germline ends. For the CDR3, the DNA is TGTGCCAGCAGCTTAGATAGAAATATGAACACTGAAGCTTTCTTT. It encodes CASSLDRNMNTEAFF.